A single sample gave rise to the 5 T cell receptor beta chains below, sequenced in a study of T cells in Graves' hyperthyroidism and ophthalmopathy. Amplified TCR beta CDR3 regions derived from RNA transcripts. The TCR CDR3 was amplified in a first-round RT-PCR using the HTBI primer set. MiXCR, run by TCRdb on the multiplex PCR reads, gives a single entry per CDR3 protein. Of about 350,000 distinct CDR3 sequences in the sample, 15% to 20% were seen once. The sample taken for sequencing was blood. These receptors all come from a woman in her forties with Graves' ophthalmopathy.

This clonotype was counted ten times or more. The rearrangement links TRBV13 to TRBJ1-2; D uncertain. Germline V CDR1 and CDR2: PRHDT, FYEKMQ (reference sequence). V was cut by 5 bases and J by 8 bases, with 15 bases left in between. The CDR3 is 13 residues long. The CDR3 bases are TGTGCCAGCAGCCTGACGACGGTGGGGGGCTACACCTTC. It codes for CASSLTTVGGYTF.

This clonotype was seen repeatedly, ten times or more. The rearrangement uses TRBV6-5 and TRBJ2-7; D not certain. The CDR3 has 14 amino acids. Germline CDR1 is MNHEY and CDR2 is SVGAGI. V lost 0 bases and J 3 bases, leaving 9 bases between the germline ends. This CDR3 is CASSYSATYYEQYF. CDR3 nucleotides: TGTGCCAGCAGTTACTCGGCTACCTACTACGAGCAGTACTTC.

This clonotype has just a few counts. The rearrangement uses TRBV15 and TRBJ2-7, with 11 bases lining up with TRBD2. Losses at the gene ends were 0 bases for V and 4 bases for J; bases not matched to a gene: 8. The CDR3 has 17 amino acids. CDR1 is LNHNV and CDR2 is YYDKDF in the germline V gene (reference sequence). The CDR3 spells CATSRDLAGGSMYEQYF. The CDR3 bases are TGTGCCACCAGCAGAGACCTAGCGGGAGGAAGTATGTACGAGCAGTACTTC.

V gene TRBV28 combines with J gene TRBJ2-7, with a weak D call TRBD1 (5 bases). The CDR3 runs 14 residues. Per the germline V gene, CDR1 is MDHEN and CDR2 is SYDVKM. V was trimmed by 3 bases and J by 5 bases, leaving 14 bases between them. CDR3 residues: CASSFVGAVNEQYF. The CDR3 DNA sequence: TGTGCCAGCAGTTTTGTAGGGGCGGTCAACGAGCAGTACTTC.

This clonotype was picked up a small number of times. Since a much larger clone is just one base distant, this may be a read error. The chain joins TRBV12-3 or TRBV12-4 to TRBJ2-3; 7 nucleotides align to TRBD2. The V segment lost 7 bases and the J segment 2 bases; nucleotides outside the gene matches: 12. The length of the CDR3 is 16 residues. CDR3 DNA: TGTGCCAGCACTCCCCCTCCAGCGGGGCTCACAGATACGCAGTATTTT. Protein sequence: CASTPPPAGLTDTQYF.